The clone carrying this T cell receptor (beta chain) has at least ten counts. The antigen is undetermined. This sample is part of a study of beta chain features in type 1 diabetes. Findings and limits, study-wide: In the patient group, naive, central memory and Treg TCRB repertoires seemed more alike than in the healthy donor group. Insertions at VDJ junctions were less frequent in type 1 diabetes patients. These patients also deleted more nucleotides at the same junctions.

The sequenced template was cDNA made from the entire isolated RNA. Here immunoSEQ multiplex PCR was the method, and the copy in TCRdb shows in-frame clones only, minus some. The sample lists about 620,000 clones, roughly 15% occurring once. V shed 10 bases and J 3 bases; nucleotides not matched to a gene: 8. This CDR3 has 14 amino acids. From germline, CDR1 is ENHRY and CDR2 SYGVKD. The chain employs TRBV10-3 and TRBJ2-3; TRBD1 matches at 9 bases. Sequenced: naive CD4+ T cells from blood. This clonotype was obtained from a man aged 18 to 30 in good health. CDR3: CATVGQGETDTQYF. In DNA form, the CDR3 reads TGTGCCACTGTGGGACAGGGAGAAACAGATACGCAGTATTTT.